A single TCR beta chain is shown here with its context. Through a sample-barcoded 5' primer and a J-beta primer mix, a second PCR was run for roughly 7 to 11 cycles. From the 5' RACE reads, TCRdb called clonotypes with MiXCR, one entry per CDR3 protein. The table lists about 1,500,000 distinct CDR3 sequences, roughly 30% of them singletons. The data belong to a study of blood T cells in healthy people across ages. CDR1 and CDR2 from the germline V gene are SGHRS and YFSETQ. There are 15 residues in the CDR3. Trimming pared 5 bases from V and 3 bases from J, leaving 18 bases between. This chain links TRBV5-1 with TRBJ2-7, with D possibly matching TRBD2 (5 bases). The TCR comes from a woman in her thirties in good health. The sequenced sample was blood. CDR3 sequence (DNA): TGCGCCAGCAGGGCATCCGGGGAGTCAGTCTACGAGCAGTACTTC. This gives the protein CASRASGESVYEQYF.